A selection of T cell receptor beta chains follows, all from one sample in a study of blood T cell repertoires in COVID-19. Clones were sequenced by immunoSEQ multiplex PCR, and TCRdb holds only the in-frame ones, with some missing. The sample comprises 280,000 or so clones, around 85% of which are singletons, and 6% to 7% rests with the top ten. Sequenced sample: PBMCs or T cells enriched from blood (not recorded which). The receptor set was obtained from a woman between 40 and 55 years old who had recovered from COVID-19. Each CDR3 is given with its conserved first and last residue. Fields, in order: J gene, D gene, V gene, clone size, CDR3 protein, CDR3 DNA. D genes are given only for firm matches. Only some rows state a clone size, as once, few, many or a class for expanded clones.

TRBJ2-7 TRBD1 TRBV28 . CASRDRGLGEQYF TGTGCCAGCAGGGACAGGGGCCTGGGTGAGCAGTACTTC
TRBJ2-1 TRBD2 TRBV3-1/TRBV3-2 once CASSQDPTRAGSSYNEQFF TGTGCCAGCAGCCAAGATCCTACCAGAGCGGGGAGCTCCTACAATGAGCAGTTCTTC
TRBJ2-3 TRBD2 TRBV2 . CASSDGGLAGGRTDTQYF TGTGCCAGCAGTGATGGGGGACTAGCGGGAGGAAGGACAGATACGCAGTATTTT
TRBJ2-1 TRBD1 TRBV6-2/TRBV6-3 . CASSYPRTGGSYNEQFF TGTGCCAGCAGTTACCCCCGGACAGGGGGGTCATACAATGAGCAGTTCTTC
TRBJ2-5 TRBD2 TRBV2 . CASSELAGGLETQYF TGTGCCAGCAGTGAACTAGCGGGAGGTCTAGAGACCCAGTACTTC
TRBJ1-2 TRBD1 TRBV2 . CASSEARTGAPLRTF TGTGCCAGCAGTGAAGCCCGGACAGGCGCCCCTTTAAGAACCTTC
TRBJ1-4 . TRBV2 . CASRDTTNEKLFF TGTGCCAGTCGGGATACAACTAATGAAAAACTGTTTTTT
TRBJ1-2 . TRBV28 . CASSFLRQGGYTF TGTGCCAGCAGTTTCCTCAGGCAGGGAGGCTACACCTTC
TRBJ2-7 . TRBV27 . CASSLGSEQTYEQYF TGTGCCAGCAGTTTAGGGTCGGAACAGACCTACGAGCAGTACTTC
TRBJ1-2 . TRBV5-1 . CASSPTGNGYTF TGCGCCAGCAGCCCGACGGGGAATGGCTACACCTTC
TRBJ2-6 . TRBV24-1 . CATSDNQVSGANVLTF TGTGCCACCAGTGATAATCAGGTCTCTGGGGCCAACGTCCTGACTTTC
TRBJ2-5 TRBD2 TRBV2 . CASSPRGRETQYF TGTGCCAGCAGCCCCCGCGGGAGAGAGACCCAGTACTTC
TRBJ1-2 . TRBV19 few CASSPGRDYGYTF TGTGCCAGTAGTCCCGGCAGGGACTATGGCTACACCTTC
TRBJ2-7 TRBD2 TRBV2 . CASSATGTSFEQYF TGTGCCAGCAGCGCAACCGGGACTAGCTTCGAGCAGTACTTC
TRBJ2-5 . TRBV6-5 . CASSPQTVEETQYF TGTGCCAGCAGCCCCCAGACAGTGGAAGAGACCCAGTACTTC
TRBJ2-5 TRBD2 TRBV2 . CASTIAGGTPGETQYF TGTGCCAGCACGATAGCGGGAGGGACCCCAGGGGAGACCCAGTACTTC
TRBJ2-5 . TRBV4-3 . CASSRERGETQYF TGCGCCAGCAGCCGTGAAAGGGGAGAGACCCAGTACTTC
TRBJ2-7 . TRBV4-3 . CASSRLLDYSYEQYF TGCGCCAGCAGCCGCCTCCTGGACTACTCCTACGAGCAGTACTTC
TRBJ2-7 TRBD2 TRBV19 once CASSEQLAGNYEQYF TGTGCCAGTAGTGAGCAACTAGCGGGGAACTACGAGCAGTACTTC
TRBJ2-5 TRBD2 TRBV5-4 . CASSLAGGGETQYF TGTGCCAGCAGCCTAGCGGGAGGGGGGGAGACCCAGTACTTC
TRBJ1-2 . TRBV3-1/TRBV3-2 . CASSQVPANYGYTF TGTGCCAGCAGCCAAGTACCGGCTAACTATGGCTACACCTTC
TRBJ2-7 . TRBV28 once CASRRYEQYF TGTGCCAGCAGGCGCTACGAGCAGTACTTC
TRBJ1-1 . TRBV4-3 . CASSLRPGGDTEAFF TGCGCCAGCAGCCTCAGACCCGGAGGCGACACTGAAGCTTTCTTT
TRBJ2-7 TRBD1 TRBV9 many CASSATGAFTYEQYF TGTGCCAGCAGCGCGACAGGGGCCTTCACCTACGAGCAGTACTTC
TRBJ2-3 . TRBV5-1 once CASSLERTTDTQYF TGCGCCAGCAGCTTGGAGCGAACCACAGATACGCAGTATTTT
TRBJ2-6 . TRBV5-4 . CASRGRSGANVLTF TGTGCCAGCAGGGGGCGCTCTGGGGCCAACGTCCTGACTTTC
TRBJ1-1 . TRBV30 . CAWTMGAGETEAFF TGTGCCTGGACGATGGGGGCTGGGGAGACTGAAGCTTTCTTT
TRBJ1-5 . TRBV6-5 . CASARGDSNQPQHF TGTGCCAGCGCCAGGGGAGATAGCAATCAGCCCCAGCATTTT